The clone carrying this T cell receptor (beta chain) was detected once. The antigen remains unidentified. This specimen belongs to a study of cytomegalovirus exposure and HLA in healthy donors. Overall study results and limits: Cytomegalovirus association was assigned to approximately 160 TCR beta chains.

The PCR contained 60 Vbeta and 13 Jbeta primers. Original processing methods: Later, about 80 million unique TCR beta chains were counted in an analysis, and roughly 11 million of them were shared. This table comes from immunoSEQ multiplex PCR, and its TCRdb copy is limited to in-frame clones, with some not included. That table is the source of V, J and clone size, and D and trimming were worked out from the DNA. The data hold about 160,000 clones, with around four fifths observed a single time. The CDR3 is made up of 16 amino acids. The germline V gene has CDR1 MNHEY and CDR2 SMNVEV (reference sequence). The junction had 12 bases not matched to a gene; V was cut back by 5 bases and J by 4 bases.

The V call is TRBV27, the J call TRBJ2-7; TRBD2 agrees at 9 bases. This TCR was recovered from a man aged 25 to 40 in good health and CMV-seronegative. The sample comprised PBMCs. The CDR3 region is CASSPISGSGQYEQYF. In DNA, the CDR3 is TGTGCCAGCAGTCCCATTAGCGGGAGCGGACAATACGAGCAGTACTTC.